These T cell receptor beta chains were read from a single sample in a study of T cell responses to AZD1222 COVID-19 vaccine. TCRdb's copy holds only in-frame clones and misses some; the assay was immunoSEQ multiplex PCR. This sample has around 130,000 clones, with approximately 85% found just once. Material: peripheral blood, obtained 28 days after the second AZD1222 dose. These receptors all come from an adult who received the AZD1222 COVID-19 vaccine. Both conserved end residues are trimmed from each CDR3. The D gene is left open where the match is weak.

TRBV23-1 . ASPPLAGLVSYEQY
TRBV7-8 . ASSPRGNTIY
TRBV11-2 . ASSQLRDTGELF
TRBV6-5 . ASCAVNTNAQY
TRBV21-1 . ASSYPTGGSDEQY
TRBV15 . ATSAYIDEQF
TRBV29-1 TRBD1 SGQGSTNTEAF
TRBV6-5 . ASSFKNYGYT
TRBV11-2 . ASSLAVGGLTDTQY
TRBV7-9 TRBD1 ASSPWTGGPDEQY
TRBV6-6 TRBD2 ASIGGSGSRETQY
TRBV2 . ASSVQGADQPQH
TRBV13 . ASRPYGEVNEQF
TRBV5-1 TRBD2 ASSPGTSGRAEETQY
TRBV19 TRBD1 ASSRGTDIYNEQF
TRBV7-9 . ASSFIRGPGANVLT
TRBV27 . ASSGTSYNEQF
TRBV7-9 . ASSTESNYGYT
TRBV4-1 . ASSPLPGTSIQKSAF
TRBV28 . ASSRWGNEQY
TRBV2 TRBD2 ASSSLAGGVYNEQF
TRBV6-5 . ASTTGAMNTGELF
TRBV5-1 . ASSLGSQGAGELF
TRBV7-8 TRBD1 ASSLGTGMNTEAF
TRBV10-3 TRBD2 AMRGTSGDEQF
TRBV10-3 . AISEFGLGSPDTQY
TRBV7-2 . ASSPGEVVNLDTQY
TRBV5-1 . ASGLTVSSYEQY
TRBV4-1 TRBD2 ASSPQTSGQETQY
TRBV28 TRBD1 ASSPAGTGGTVDF
TRBV9 . ASSAKQY
TRBV27 . ASSDRNTEAF
TRBV6-2/TRBV6-3 . ASSYTGDTQY
TRBV3-1/TRBV3-2 . ASSQELYDGEQY
TRBV19 . ASTDPGGRNTGELF
TRBV7-9 TRBD1 ASSLVGQAEKLF
TRBV3-1/TRBV3-2 . ASSQDAREQY
TRBV19 TRBD2 ASSIPPSGRWGQF
TRBV18 TRBD1 ASSVQGGNQPQH
TRBV6-5 . ASSYAGRGFEAF
TRBV5-5 . ASSLHKSFSYEQY
TRBV3-1/TRBV3-2 . ASSHGTPGYT
TRBV18 . ASSPPGLQNNEKLF
TRBV19 TRBD1 ASSIGGRGTEAF
TRBV7-2 . ASSSTGIEY